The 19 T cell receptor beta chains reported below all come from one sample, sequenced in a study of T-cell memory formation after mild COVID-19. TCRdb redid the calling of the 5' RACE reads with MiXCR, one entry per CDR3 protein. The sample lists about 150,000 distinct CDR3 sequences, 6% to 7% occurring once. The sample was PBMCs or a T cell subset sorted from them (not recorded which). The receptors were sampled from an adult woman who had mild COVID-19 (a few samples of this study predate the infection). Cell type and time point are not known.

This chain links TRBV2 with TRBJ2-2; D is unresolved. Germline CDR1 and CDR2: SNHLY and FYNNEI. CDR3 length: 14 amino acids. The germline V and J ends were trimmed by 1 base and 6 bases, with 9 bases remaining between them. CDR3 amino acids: CASSEDGAAGELFF. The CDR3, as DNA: TGTGCCAGCAGTGAAGATGGCGCTGCCGGGGAGCTGTTTTTT.

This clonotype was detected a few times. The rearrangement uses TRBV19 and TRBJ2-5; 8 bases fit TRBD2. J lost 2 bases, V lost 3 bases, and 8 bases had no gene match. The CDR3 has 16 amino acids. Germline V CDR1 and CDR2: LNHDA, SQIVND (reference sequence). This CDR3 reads CASSIQGGGPQETQYF. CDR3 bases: TGTGCCAGTAGTATTCAGGGCGGGGGGCCTCAAGAGACCCAGTACTTC.

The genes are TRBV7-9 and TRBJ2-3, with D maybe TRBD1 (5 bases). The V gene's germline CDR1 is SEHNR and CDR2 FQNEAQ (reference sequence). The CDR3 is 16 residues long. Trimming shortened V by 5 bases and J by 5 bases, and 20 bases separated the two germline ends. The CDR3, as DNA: TGTGCCAGCAGCAAAGACAGCTACTCAGGGCGAGATACGCAGTATTTT. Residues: CASSKDSYSGRDTQYF.

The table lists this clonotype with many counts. Here the CDR3 reads CSARTSGSSAEQYF. In DNA, the CDR3 is TGCAGTGCTCGGACTAGCGGGAGTTCCGCCGAGCAGTACTTC. The gene calls are TRBV20-1 and TRBJ2-7; 13 nucleotides align to TRBD2. Germline V lookup: CDR1 DFQATT, CDR2 SNEGSKA (reference sequence). This CDR3 contains 14 residues. The trim removed 5 bases at V and 6 bases at J, leaving 7 bases unmatched.

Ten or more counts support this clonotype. Here the CDR3 DNA reads TGCGCCAGCAGCCCCCTAACGGTTGGGGATGAGCAGTTCTTC. Its protein product is CASSPLTVGDEQFF. The rearrangement joins TRBV5-1 to TRBJ2-1; D is unclear. Per the germline V gene, CDR1 is SGHRS and CDR2 is YFSETQ. Trimming took 4 bases from V and 8 from J, leaving 16 bases between them. The CDR3 has 14 residues.

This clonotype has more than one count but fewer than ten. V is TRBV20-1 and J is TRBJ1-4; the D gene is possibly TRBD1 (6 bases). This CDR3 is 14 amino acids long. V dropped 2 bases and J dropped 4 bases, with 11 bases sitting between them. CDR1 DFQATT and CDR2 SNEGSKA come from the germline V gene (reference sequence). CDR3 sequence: CSARRGDINEKLFF. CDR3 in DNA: TGCAGTGCTAGACGAGGGGACATTAATGAAAAACTGTTTTTT.

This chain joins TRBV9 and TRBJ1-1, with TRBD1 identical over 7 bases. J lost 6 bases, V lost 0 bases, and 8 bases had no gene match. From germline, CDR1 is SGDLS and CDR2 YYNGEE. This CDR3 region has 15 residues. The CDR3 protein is CASSVDAQGSAEAFF. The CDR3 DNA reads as TGTGCCAGCAGCGTAGACGCACAGGGGTCCGCTGAAGCTTTCTTT.

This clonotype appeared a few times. CDR3 sequence (DNA): TGCGCCAGCAGTCTTGGACTAGCGGGGGACCGCACAGATACGCAGTATTTT. Its protein product is CASSLGLAGDRTDTQYF. The V and J genes are TRBV5-1 and TRBJ2-3, with TRBD2 matching 13 bases. CDR1 and CDR2 from the germline V gene are SGHRS and YFSETQ. The ends lost 5 bases at V and 1 base at J; junction bases unmatched: 7. The CDR3 extends over 17 amino acids.

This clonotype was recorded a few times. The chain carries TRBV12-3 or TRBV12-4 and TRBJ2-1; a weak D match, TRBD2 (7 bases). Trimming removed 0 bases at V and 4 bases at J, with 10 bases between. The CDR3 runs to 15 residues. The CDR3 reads CASSLAGGTYNEQFF. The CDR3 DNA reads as TGTGCCAGCAGTTTAGCGGGAGGGACATACAATGAGCAGTTCTTC.

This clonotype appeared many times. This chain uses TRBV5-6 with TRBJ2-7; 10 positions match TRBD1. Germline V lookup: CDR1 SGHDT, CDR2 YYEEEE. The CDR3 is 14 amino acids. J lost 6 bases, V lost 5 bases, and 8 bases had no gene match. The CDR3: CASSSRDRGSEQYF. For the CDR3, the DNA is TGTGCCAGCAGTTCCCGGGACAGGGGATCCGAGCAGTACTTC.

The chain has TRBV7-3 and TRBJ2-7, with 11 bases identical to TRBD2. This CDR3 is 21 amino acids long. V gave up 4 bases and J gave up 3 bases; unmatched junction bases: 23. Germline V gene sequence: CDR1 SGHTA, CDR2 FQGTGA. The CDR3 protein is CASSSPPKTSGKLRWVYEQYF. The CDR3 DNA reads TGTGCCAGCAGCTCCCCCCCTAAGACTAGCGGGAAGCTACGATGGGTCTACGAGCAGTACTTC.

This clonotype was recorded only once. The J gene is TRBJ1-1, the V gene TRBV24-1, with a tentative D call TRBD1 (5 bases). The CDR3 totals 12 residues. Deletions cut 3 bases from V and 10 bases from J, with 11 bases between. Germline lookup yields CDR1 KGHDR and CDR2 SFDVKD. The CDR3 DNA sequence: TGTGCCACCAGTGATACCGGGGCCCGAGCTTTCTTT. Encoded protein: CATSDTGARAFF.

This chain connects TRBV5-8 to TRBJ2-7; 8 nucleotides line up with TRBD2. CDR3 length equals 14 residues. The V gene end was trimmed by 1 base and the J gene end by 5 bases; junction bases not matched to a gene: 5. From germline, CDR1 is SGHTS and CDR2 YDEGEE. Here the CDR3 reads CASSLSGSLNEQYF. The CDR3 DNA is TGTGCCAGCAGCTTGAGCGGGAGTTTGAACGAGCAGTACTTC.

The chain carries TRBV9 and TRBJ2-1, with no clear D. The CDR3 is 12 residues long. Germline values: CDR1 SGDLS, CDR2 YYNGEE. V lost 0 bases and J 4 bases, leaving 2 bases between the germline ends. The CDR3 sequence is CASSVGYNEQFF. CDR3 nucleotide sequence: TGTGCCAGCAGCGTAGGTTACAATGAGCAGTTCTTC.

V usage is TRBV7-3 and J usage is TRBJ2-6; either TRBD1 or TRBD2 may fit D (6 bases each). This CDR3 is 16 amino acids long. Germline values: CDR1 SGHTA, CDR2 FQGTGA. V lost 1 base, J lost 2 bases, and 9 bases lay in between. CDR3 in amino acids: CASSLKGGPGANVLTF. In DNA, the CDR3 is TGTGCCAGCAGCTTAAAGGGGGGTCCTGGGGCCAACGTCCTGACTTTC.

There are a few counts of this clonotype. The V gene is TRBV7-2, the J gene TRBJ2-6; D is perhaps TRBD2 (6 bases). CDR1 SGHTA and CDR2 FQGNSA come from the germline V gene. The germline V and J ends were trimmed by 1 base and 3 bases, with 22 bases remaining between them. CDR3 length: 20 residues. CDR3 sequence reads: CASSLVVSAGTPIGANVLTF. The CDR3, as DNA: TGTGCCAGCAGCTTAGTAGTGTCCGCCGGGACTCCCATTGGGGCCAACGTCCTGACTTTC.

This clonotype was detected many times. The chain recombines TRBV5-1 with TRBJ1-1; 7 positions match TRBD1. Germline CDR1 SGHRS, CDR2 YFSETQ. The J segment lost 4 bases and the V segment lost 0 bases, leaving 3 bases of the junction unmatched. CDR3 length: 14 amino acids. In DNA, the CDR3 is TGCGCCAGCAGCTTGGAACAGGGGAGCACTGAAGCTTTCTTT. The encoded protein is CASSLEQGSTEAFF. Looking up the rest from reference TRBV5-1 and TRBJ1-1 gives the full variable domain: KAGVTQTPRYLIKTRGQQVTLSCSPISGHRSVSWYQQTPGQGLQFLFEYFSETQRNKGNFPGRFSGRQFSNSRSEMNVSTLELGDSALYLCASSLEQGSTEAFFGQGTRLTVV.

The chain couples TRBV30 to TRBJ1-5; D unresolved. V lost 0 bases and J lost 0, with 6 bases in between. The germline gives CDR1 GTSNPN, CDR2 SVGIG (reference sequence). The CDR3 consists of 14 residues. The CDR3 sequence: CAWSVSYSNQPQHF. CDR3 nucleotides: TGTGCCTGGAGTGTATCGTATAGCAATCAGCCCCAGCATTTT.

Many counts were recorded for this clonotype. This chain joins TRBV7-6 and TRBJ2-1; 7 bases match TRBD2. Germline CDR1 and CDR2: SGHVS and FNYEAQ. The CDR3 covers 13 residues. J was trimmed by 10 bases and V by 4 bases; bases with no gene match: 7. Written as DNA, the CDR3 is TGTGCCAGCAGCTCGAGCGGGGAAAAAGAGCAGTTCTTC. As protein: CASSSSGEKEQFF.